The clone carrying this TCR beta chain has only a few counts. The antigen is not known. The data derive from a study of cytomegalovirus exposure and HLA in healthy donors. Vbeta (60) and Jbeta (13) primers were used in the PCR. The assay was immunoSEQ multiplex PCR, and TCRdb's table has in-frame clones only and misses some. The sample lists 110,000 or so clones, 60% to 85% seen once, with approximately 2.4% in the top ten. Study conclusions and caveats: By a later analysis, the bulk of CMV-associated TCR beta chains appeared HLA-restricted. Common viral pathogens (according to a later analysis) appeared linked to several of the most significant clusters. The study had only CMV serostatus as immune exposure information. One variant, a missense change in DCLRE1C, was linked in a later analysis to TCR beta V- and J-gene trimming.

Looked up from germline, CDR1 is SGHVS and CDR2 is FNYEAQ. V was pared by 5 bases and J by 7 bases, with 17 bases between. The CDR3 contains 15 residues. This receptor was obtained from a female donor in good health and CMV-seronegative. Sequenced material: PBMCs. The V call is TRBV7-6, the J call TRBJ1-4; D remains ambiguous. In DNA form, the CDR3 reads TGTGCCAGCAGCCCATTAAGTCGGAGAACTGAAAAACTGTTTTTT. This translates into CASSPLSRRTEKLFF.